This TCR beta chain was recovered during a study of PD-1 blockade in mismatch repair-deficient tumors. The protocol was immunoSEQ multiplex PCR, while the TCRdb copy is restricted to in-frame clones and leaves out a portion. The table includes more than 85,000 clones, 82% detected once. The TCR-sequenced patients were three responders to pembrolizumab. The V gene end was trimmed by 1 base and the J gene end by 4 bases; junction bases not matched to a gene: 17. The CDR3 runs to 20 residues. From germline, CDR1 is LGHNA and CDR2 YNFKEQ. The J gene is TRBJ2-3, the V gene TRBV4-2, with 10 positions matching TRBD2. The TCR sequence derives from an adult with mismatch repair-deficient cancer. The sample here was peripheral blood, taken roughly 35 weeks after starting pembrolizumab. Here the CDR3 reads CASSQVVGGELAGEADTQYF. In DNA, the CDR3 is TGTGCCAGCAGCCAAGTTGTAGGGGGCGAGCTAGCGGGAGAAGCAGATACGCAGTATTTT.